The 28 T cell receptor beta chains below all came from one sample that was sequenced in a study of beta chain features in type 1 diabetes. Study-level results: Patients with Type 1 diabetes showed moderately but significantly shorter TCRB CDR3s in all four CD4+ subsets.

The whole isolated RNA underwent reverse transcription, so sequencing captured expressed TCRB transcripts. TCRdb's copy holds only in-frame clones and misses some; the assay was immunoSEQ multiplex PCR. Of about 260,000 clones in the sample, roughly 20% were seen once. Their specific antigens are unknown. The material sequenced was naive CD4+ T cells from blood. The receptors derive from a woman aged 40 to 50 with type 1 diabetes.

This clone appeared once. The V call is TRBV6-1, the J call TRBJ1-5; a possible D gene is TRBD1 (5 bases). Germline loops: CDR1 MNHNS, CDR2 SASEGT. The CDR3 is 15 amino acids. Deletions cut 1 base from V and 0 bases from J, with 7 bases between. CDR3 loop: CASSEGQFSNQPQHF. The CDR3 region has the DNA TGTGCCAGCAGTGAAGGACAGTTTAGCAATCAGCCCCAGCATTTT.

The rearrangement uses TRBV4-1 and TRBJ1-2; possible D gene TRBD1, 5 bases. CDR1 and CDR2 (germline): MGHRA, YSYEKL. V lost 0 bases and J lost 4, with 12 bases in between. The CDR3 spans 15 residues. The CDR3 DNA reads as TGCGCCAGCAGCCAAGACATTGGGGCTTTCTATGGCTACACCTTC. It codes for CASSQDIGAFYGYTF.

In this sample, this clone turned up a few times. V usage is TRBV28 and J usage is TRBJ1-5; possible D gene TRBD1, 6 bases. Trimming removed 5 bases at V and 4 bases at J, with 12 bases between. The CDR3 contains 14 residues. Germline V gives CDR1 MDHEN, CDR2 SYDVKM. This chain's CDR3 is CASSPGAGNQPQHF. CDR3 sequence (DNA): TGTGCCAGCAGTCCAGGGGCCGGGAATCAGCCCCAGCATTTT.

This clone was seen only a few times. This sequence joins TRBV7-8 and TRBJ1-1; 8 nucleotides align to TRBD1. V lost 3 bases to trimming and J lost 6 bases; unmatched junction nucleotides: 12. CDR3 length equals 16 residues. CDR1 is SGHVS and CDR2 is FQNEAQ in the germline V gene. This chain's CDR3 is CASSFQRPQGAAEAFF. The DNA of the CDR3 is TGTGCCAGCAGCTTCCAAAGGCCCCAGGGGGCTGCTGAAGCTTTCTTT.

CDR3 sequence reads: CASSPNLLALSSYEQYF. Written as DNA, the CDR3 is TGTGCCAGCTCACCTAACCTCCTAGCGTTGAGCTCCTACGAGCAGTACTTC. The rearrangement links TRBV18 to TRBJ2-7; D is possibly TRBD2 (6 bases). This CDR3 region has 17 residues. V was shortened by 3 bases and J by 0 bases, with 18 bases between the two germline ends. The germline gives CDR1 KGHSH, CDR2 LQKENI. Full variable domain (missing parts from reference TRBV18 and TRBJ2-7): NAGVMQNPRHLVRRRGQEARLRCSPMKGHSHVYWYRQLPEEGLKFMVYLQKENIIDESGMPKERFSAEFPKEGPSILRIQQVVRGDSAAYFCASSPNLLALSSYEQYFGPGTRLTVT.

Here the CDR3 DNA reads TGTGCCTGCGGACAGGGAAGAGGCTACACCTTC. Protein product: CACGQGRGYTF. This sequence joins TRBV30 and TRBJ1-2; 8 bases match TRBD1. Germline V gene lookup returns CDR1 GTSNPN and CDR2 SVGIG (reference sequence). The CDR3 covers 11 residues. Trimming removed 6 bases from V and 8 bases from J; junction bases left unmatched: 5.

A remark on this clone: The junction does not match germline at one end; this may be a read error. The chain is built from TRBV4-3 and TRBJ1-4; 9 bases map to TRBD1. CDR1 is LGHNA, CDR2 YSLEER, per germline. The CDR3 loop spans 15 amino acids. The CDR3 DNA is TGCGCCAGCAGCGAAGAAGGGACAGGGCCCGAAAAACTGTTTTTT. This codes for CASSEEGTGPEKLFF.

This clone was seen a handful of times. The sample contains more than one DNA sequence encoding this CDR3. The rearrangement links TRBV29-1 to TRBJ2-7; TRBD1 agrees at 7 bases. This CDR3 comprises 12 residues. In germline, CDR1 is SQVTM, CDR2 ANQGSEA. J was trimmed by 0 bases and V by 6 bases; bases with no gene match: 2. The CDR3 DNA follows: TGCAGCGTCGGGGACAGCTCCTACGAGCAGTACTTC. Translated: CSVGDSSYEQYF.

This clone was found a few times. The V call is TRBV5-4, the J call TRBJ2-3; 12 positions match TRBD2. V lost 0 bases, J lost 2 bases, and 4 bases stayed unmatched. Germline V gene lookup returns CDR1 SGHNT and CDR2 YYREEE (reference sequence). CDR3 length: 17 residues. The CDR3 coding sequence is TGTGCCAGCAGCTTGGGGGCTAGCGGGAGGGCCACAGATACGCAGTATTTT. Translation: CASSLGASGRATDTQYF. The whole variable domain, filled in from reference TRBV5-4 and TRBJ2-3, reads ETGVTQSPTHLIKTRGQQVTLRCSSQSGHNTVSWYQQALGQGPQFIFQYYREEENGRGNFPPRFSGLQFPNYSSELNVNALELDDSALYLCASSLGASGRATDTQYFGPGTRLTVL.

In this sample, this clone turned up a few times. The chain carries TRBV5-1 and TRBJ2-1, with D tentatively TRBD1 (6 bases). Germline CDR1 is SGHRS and CDR2 is YFSETQ. CDR3 length: 15 residues. The V end lost 2 bases, the J end lost 9 bases, and 18 bases lay between the germline ends. As DNA, the CDR3 is TGCGCCAGCAGCTTCGGACAGACCGGACGTAGTGAGCAGTTCTTC. It codes for CASSFGQTGRSEQFF.

The rearrangement uses TRBV2 and TRBJ2-1, with D possibly being TRBD2 (6 bases). Germline loops: CDR1 SNHLY, CDR2 FYNNEI. Deletions cut 6 bases from V and 9 bases from J, with 21 bases between. The CDR3 has 15 residues. CDR3 coding DNA: TGTGCCAGCAGAGAACTAGCCAGGAGGACGGGTGAGCAGTTCTTC. This gives the protein CASRELARRTGEQFF.

The CDR3 spells CASRSRVGNSPLHF. The DNA of the CDR3 is TGTGCCAGCAGATCCAGGGTTGGAAATTCACCCCTCCACTTT. The V and J genes are TRBV11-1 and TRBJ1-6, with a possible D match to TRBD1 (5 bases). V was shortened by 6 bases and J by 7 bases, with 13 bases between the two germline ends. The CDR3 spans 14 residues. The germline V gene has CDR1 SGHAT and CDR2 FQDESV (reference sequence). Drawing the rest from reference TRBV11-1 and TRBJ1-6, the complete variable domain is EAEVAQSPRYKITEKSQAVAFWCDPISGHATLYWYRQILGQGPELLVQFQDESVVDDSQLPKDRFSAERLKGVDSTLKIQPAELGDSAMYLCASRSRVGNSPLHFGNGTRLTVT.

The chain carries TRBV5-1 and TRBJ2-5, with TRBD2 identical over 7 bases. Germline V gene lookup returns CDR1 SGHRS and CDR2 YFSETQ. This CDR3 is 14 amino acids long. Trimming at V came to 7 bases and at J to 2 bases, leaving 8 bases not matched to a gene. CDR3 sequence: CASRTLGGQETQYF. For the CDR3, the DNA is TGCGCCAGCCGCACCCTCGGGGGGCAAGAGACCCAGTACTTC. The full variable domain, rest sourced from reference TRBV5-1 and TRBJ2-5, is KAGVTQTPRYLIKTRGQQVTLSCSPISGHRSVSWYQQTPGQGLQFLFEYFSETQRNKGNFPGRFSGRQFSNSRSEMNVSTLELGDSALYLCASRTLGGQETQYFGPGTRLLVL.

This clone was seen more than once but under ten times. The V and J genes are TRBV28 and TRBJ2-5, with TRBD1 matching 7 bases. V was pared by 6 bases and J by 5 bases, with 12 bases of the junction left unmatched. Germline assignment: CDR1 MDHEN and CDR2 SYDVKM. The CDR3 totals 15 residues. The CDR3 protein is CASRPSGQRVETQYF. In DNA, the CDR3 is TGTGCCAGCAGGCCTTCGGGACAGAGAGTCGAGACCCAGTACTTC.

This clone was seen only a few times. The chain combines TRBV19 with TRBJ2-7; possibly TRBD2 for D (7 bases). CDR3 length equals 12 residues. The V end was cut by 8 bases, the J end by 3 bases, with 11 bases between. The V gene's germline CDR1 is LNHDA and CDR2 SQIVND (reference sequence). CDR3 nucleotides: TGTGCCAGTGGGGGGGGCAGCTACGAGCAGTACTTC. Its protein is CASGGGSYEQYF.

This clone was counted a few times. J is TRBJ2-1 and V is TRBV9, with no clear D. Per the germline V gene, CDR1 is SGDLS and CDR2 is YYNGEE. The CDR3 runs to 13 residues. V was cut by 2 bases and J by 5 bases, with 8 bases left in between. Here the CDR3 reads CASSVSGDNEQFF. CDR3 nucleotide sequence: TGTGCCAGCAGCGTTTCAGGCGACAATGAGCAGTTCTTC.

J is TRBJ2-7 and V is TRBV29-1, with D unclear. Trimming pared 7 bases from V and 5 bases from J, leaving 15 bases between. CDR3 length: 12 residues. Germline values: CDR1 SQVTM, CDR2 ANQGSEA. The CDR3 region is CSALTAADEQYF. CDR3 bases: TGCAGCGCCTTAACGGCGGCCGACGAGCAGTACTTC.

This rearrangement joins TRBV5-8 to TRBJ2-3; TRBD1 matches 7 bases. CDR1 is SGHTS and CDR2 is YDEGEE in the germline V gene. The CDR3 is 14 residues long. V dropped 4 bases and J dropped 1; count of bases not matched to a gene: 3. Here the CDR3 reads CASSHRGRTDTQYF. The CDR3 DNA is TGTGCCAGCAGCCACAGGGGCCGCACAGATACGCAGTATTTT.

V usage is TRBV4-1 and J usage is TRBJ1-1; 9 nucleotides align to TRBD1. The V segment lost 1 base and the J segment 2 bases; nucleotides outside the gene matches: 8. The CDR3 has 17 residues. The germline CDR1 and CDR2 sequences are MGHRA and YSYEKL. CDR3 in amino acids: CASSQGKPGQGNTEAFF. CDR3 bases: TGCGCCAGCAGCCAAGGGAAACCGGGACAGGGAAACACTGAAGCTTTCTTT.

This clone was found a few times. The rearrangement uses TRBV4-3 and TRBJ2-7, with 7 bases identical to TRBD2. Looked up from germline, CDR1 is LGHNA and CDR2 is YSLEER. The trim removed 1 base at V and 4 bases at J, leaving 13 bases unmatched. The CDR3 runs to 17 residues. In nucleotides, the CDR3 is TGCGCCAGCAGCCAAGGAACGGCTAGCGGAGAACATTACGAGCAGTACTTC. Its protein product is CASSQGTASGEHYEQYF.

The chain has TRBV4-1 and TRBJ2-1; D possibly corresponds to TRBD1 (6 bases). The V gene lost 4 bases and the J gene lost 2 bases, with 18 bases spanning the gap. Per the germline V gene, CDR1 is MGHRA and CDR2 is YSYEKL. The CDR3 has 17 amino acids. CDR3 sequence reads: CASSRADRDTAYNEQFF. CDR3 DNA sequence: TGCGCCAGCAGCCGAGCCGACCGGGACACCGCCTACAATGAGCAGTTCTTC.

This clone was counted a few times. The chain carries TRBV2 and TRBJ2-1; the D gene is possibly TRBD2 (5 bases). The CDR3 contains 13 residues. The germline V gene has CDR1 SNHLY and CDR2 FYNNEI. Trimming cost V 3 bases and J 10 bases, with 13 bases left between them. Here the CDR3 reads CASSESQSGEQFF. DNA of the CDR3: TGTGCCAGCAGTGAGTCCCAGTCGGGGGAGCAGTTCTTC.

The CDR3 reads CASSLGQGVETQYF. The CDR3 DNA reads TGCGCCAGCAGCCTGGGACAGGGCGTCGAGACCCAGTACTTC. This rearrangement joins TRBV5-1 to TRBJ2-5; 9 positions agree with TRBD1. The ends lost 4 bases at V and 5 bases at J; junction bases unmatched: 6. From germline, CDR1 is SGHRS and CDR2 YFSETQ. The CDR3 is 14 residues long.

This clone has just a few counts. The chain couples TRBV2 to TRBJ1-2, with D unresolved. V gave up 7 bases and J gave up 8 bases, with 11 bases separating them. This CDR3 spans 11 amino acids. Germline V gene sequence: CDR1 SNHLY, CDR2 FYNNEI. DNA of the CDR3: TGTGCCAGCAATCAGGCCGGCGGCTACACCTTC. The encoded protein is CASNQAGGYTF.

This clone was seen a few times. The chain combines TRBV7-2 with TRBJ1-1, with D hard to call. This CDR3 has 13 amino acids. The V end was cut by 2 bases, the J end by 6 bases, with 10 bases between. The germline gives CDR1 SGHTA, CDR2 FQGNSA. The DNA for the CDR3 is TGTGCCAGCAGCTTACCATTTGGAGCTGAAGCTTTCTTT. It encodes CASSLPFGAEAFF.

This clone appeared a few times. The rearrangement uses TRBV7-9 and TRBJ1-5, with D hard to call. There are 16 residues in the CDR3. Trimming took 5 bases from V and 6 from J, leaving 20 bases between them. In germline, CDR1 is SEHNR, CDR2 FQNEAQ (reference sequence). The CDR3 DNA reads TGTGCCAGCAGCCTCGGGATTGCTGTAGGAGCTCAGCCCCAGCATTTT. This sequence encodes CASSLGIAVGAQPQHF.

This clone came up a few times. Different DNA sequences within this sample yield the same CDR3. The chain carries TRBV29-1 and TRBJ2-7; maybe TRBD1 (6 bases). The length of the CDR3 is 12 residues. V lost 4 bases to trimming and J lost 1 base, with 8 bases between them. In germline, CDR1 is SQVTM, CDR2 ANQGSEA. The CDR3 reads CSVAGASYEQYF. For the CDR3, the DNA is TGCAGCGTTGCAGGGGCATCCTACGAGCAGTACTTC.

This clone came up a few times. This chain connects TRBV7-2 to TRBJ2-1; D is undetermined. Trimming pared 1 base from V and 6 bases from J, leaving 10 bases between. In germline, CDR1 is SGHTA, CDR2 FQGNSA. The CDR3 is made up of 14 amino acids. This CDR3 reads CASSLVPPPNEQFF. CDR3 DNA sequence: TGTGCCAGCAGCTTAGTTCCCCCTCCCAATGAGCAGTTCTTC.